The 26 T cell receptor beta chains in this list originate from one sample, sequenced in a study of control samples from healthy donors and cancer patients. Clones were read by immunoSEQ multiplex PCR, and TCRdb kept only the in-frame ones, dropping some. The sample includes about 130,000 clones, approximately 89% of them seen just once. Sequenced: blood. These receptors were taken from a man in his late teens or twenties in good health.

This clone turned up a few times. This sequence joins TRBV7-3 and TRBJ1-3; D is perhaps TRBD1 (6 bases). The CDR3 contains 14 residues. V was trimmed by 5 bases and J by 4 bases, leaving 12 bases between them. Germline V gene data show CDR1 as SGHTA and CDR2 as FQGTGA. The CDR3 spells CASSITGSGNTIYF. CDR3 DNA sequence: TGTGCCAGCAGCATTACAGGGTCGGGAAACACCATATATTTT.

V and J are TRBV4-1 and TRBJ1-5; no definite D call. Germline CDR1 is MGHRA and CDR2 is YSYEKL. The CDR3 totals 14 residues. V shed 1 base and J shed 7 bases, with 11 bases lying between them. This chain's CDR3 is CASSQAPSGQPQHF. For the CDR3, the DNA is TGCGCCAGCAGCCAAGCACCTTCCGGACAGCCCCAGCATTTT.

V is TRBV6-5 and J is TRBJ1-2, with 9 bases aligning to TRBD1. Germline V gene sequence: CDR1 MNHEY, CDR2 SVGAGI. The CDR3 loop spans 13 amino acids. V gave up 4 bases and J gave up 6 bases; unmatched junction bases: 3. CDR3 amino acids: CASSWGQGHGYTF. CDR3 nucleotides: TGTGCCAGCAGTTGGGGACAGGGCCATGGCTACACCTTC.

This clone appeared once. This chain links TRBV9 with TRBJ2-3; TRBD1 matches at 7 bases. The CDR3 is 15 residues long. Germline-derived CDR1 and CDR2 are SGDLS and YYNGEE. Trimming cost V 3 bases and J 3 bases; bases outside gene matches: 7. The CDR3 DNA reads TGTGCCAGCAGCGAGACAGGGTTGGAGACAGATACGCAGTATTTT. Its protein is CASSETGLETDTQYF.

The chain couples TRBV5-5 to TRBJ1-4; D perhaps matches TRBD1 (6 bases). There are 13 residues in the CDR3. The V end was cut by 2 bases, the J end by 8 bases, with 10 bases between. Germline assignment: CDR1 SGHKS and CDR2 YYEKEE (reference sequence). DNA of the CDR3: TGTGCCAGCAGCTTCGGGGGGCGCGAAAAACTGTTTTTT. Its protein product is CASSFGGREKLFF.

This rearrangement joins TRBV19 to TRBJ1-5; 9 positions agree with TRBD1. After removal of 10 bases from V and 4 bases from J, the junction contained 17 bases not matched to a gene. Germline lookup yields CDR1 LNHDA and CDR2 SQIVND (reference sequence). The CDR3 length is 17 residues. CDR3 protein: CATKEKLGQGWNQPQHF. The CDR3 bases are TGTGCCACCAAGGAAAAGCTCGGACAGGGGTGGAATCAGCCCCAGCATTTT.

This chain joins TRBV10-3 and TRBJ1-3; possibly TRBD1 for D (6 bases). Germline CDR1 is ENHRY and CDR2 is SYGVKD. The CDR3 extends over 15 amino acids. V shed 3 bases and J shed 4 bases, with 13 bases lying between them. The CDR3 protein is CAISEQGLAGNTIYF. In DNA form, the CDR3 reads TGTGCCATCAGTGAACAGGGTTTGGCCGGAAACACCATATATTTT.

The chain carries TRBV4-2 and TRBJ2-3, with 9 bases fitting TRBD2. V lost 0 bases, J lost 5 bases, and 6 bases stayed unmatched. Germline-derived CDR1 and CDR2 are LGHNA and YNFKEQ. The CDR3 spans 16 residues. This chain's CDR3 is CASSQDHAGGRDTQYF. DNA of the CDR3: TGTGCCAGCAGCCAAGATCACGCGGGGGGGCGAGATACGCAGTATTTT.

The sample holds a few counts of this clone. The CDR3 coding sequence is TGTGCCAGCAGCTTAGTTTCCGGGACTTTTCAGTTCTTC. The encoded protein is CASSLVSGTFQFF. J is TRBJ2-1 and V is TRBV11-1; D is possibly TRBD2 (6 bases). In germline, CDR1 is SGHAT, CDR2 FQDESV (reference sequence). V lost 1 base and J lost 13, with 14 bases in between. The CDR3 consists of 13 residues. Complete variable domain (other parts from reference TRBV11-1 and TRBJ2-1): EAEVAQSPRYKITEKSQAVAFWCDPISGHATLYWYRQILGQGPELLVQFQDESVVDDSQLPKDRFSAERLKGVDSTLKIQPAELGDSAMYLCASSLVSGTFQFFGPGTRLTVL.

The chain carries TRBV21-1 and TRBJ1-5. TRBV21-1 is a documented pseudogene. CDR3 size: 13 residues. The CDR3 loop is CASTARANQPQHF. Here the CDR3 DNA reads TGTGCCAGCACCGCTAGGGCCAATCAGCCCCAGCATTTT.

This clone was recorded a few times. The rearrangement uses TRBV5-4 and TRBJ1-6, with D maybe TRBD1 (6 bases). Per the germline V gene, CDR1 is SGHNT and CDR2 is YYREEE (reference sequence). The CDR3 is 16 amino acids. Trimming shortened V by 3 bases and J by 7 bases, and 17 bases separated the two germline ends. CDR3 nucleotide sequence: TGTGCCAGCAGCTCTGACGCGGGGGGCCGGAATTCACCCCTCCACTTT. Translating gives CASSSDAGGRNSPLHF.

V is TRBV12-3 or TRBV12-4 and J is TRBJ1-2; D gene ambiguous. Trimming removed 6 bases from V and 7 bases from J, with 12 bases in between. This CDR3 region has 12 residues. CDR3: CASSPQRGGYTF. Written as DNA, the CDR3 is TGTGCCAGCAGCCCTCAACGGGGTGGCTACACCTTC.

This chain uses TRBV12-3 or TRBV12-4 with TRBJ1-1; D not certain. Trimming removed 0 bases from V and 4 bases from J, with 3 bases in between. The length of the CDR3 is 12 residues. CDR3 nucleotides: TGTGCCAGCAGTTTAGCGAGCACTGAAGCTTTCTTT. Translation gives CASSLASTEAFF.

The J gene is TRBJ1-1, the V gene TRBV2; 8 nucleotides align to TRBD1. The CDR3 contains 13 residues. Per the germline V gene, CDR1 is SNHLY and CDR2 is FYNNEI. V lost 10 bases, J lost 0 bases, and 4 bases stayed unmatched. CDR3 in DNA: TGTGCCATCCTGACAGGGGTGAACACTGAAGCTTTCTTT. Amino acids: CAILTGVNTEAFF. Supplemented by reference TRBV2 and TRBJ1-1, the full variable domain reads EPEVTQTPSHQVTQMGQEVILRCVPISNHLYFYWYRQILGQKVEFLVSFYNNEISEKSEIFDDQFSVERPDGSNFTLKIRSTKLEDSAMYFCAILTGVNTEAFFGQGTRLTVV.

The rearrangement uses TRBV3-1 (or the pseudogene TRBV3-2) and TRBJ2-1; a weak D match, TRBD2 (6 bases). CDR1 LGHDT and CDR2 YNNKEL come from the germline V gene (reference sequence). CDR3 length equals 16 residues. Trimming removed 1 base at V and 7 bases at J, with 17 bases between. The CDR3 protein is CASSQVGGGRGNEQFF. The CDR3, as DNA: TGTGCCAGCAGCCAAGTCGGTGGGGGGAGAGGGAATGAGCAGTTCTTC.

V and J are TRBV29-1 and TRBJ1-2, with D unclear. Trimming removed 3 bases at V and 1 base at J, with 3 bases between. Germline assignment: CDR1 SQVTM and CDR2 ANQGSEA. This CDR3 spans 11 amino acids. The CDR3 is CSVEYNYGYTF. In DNA form, the CDR3 reads TGCAGCGTTGAGTATAACTATGGCTACACCTTC.

The V gene is TRBV5-1, the J gene TRBJ1-3, with 9 bases lining up with TRBD1. V was pared by 4 bases and J by 0 bases, with 2 bases of the junction left unmatched. The CDR3 is 15 residues long. The germline CDR1 and CDR2 sequences are SGHRS and YFSETQ. The CDR3 reads CASSGQGSSGNTIYF. The CDR3 nucleotides read TGCGCCAGCAGCGGACAGGGGTCCTCTGGAAACACCATATATTTT.

There are a few counts of this clone. This rearrangement joins TRBV3-1 (or the pseudogene TRBV3-2) to TRBJ2-7, with a possible D match to TRBD1 (5 bases). The germline V gene has CDR1 LGHDT and CDR2 YNNKEL (reference sequence). This CDR3 has 15 amino acids. V was pared by 1 base and J by 0 bases, with 10 bases between. DNA for the CDR3: TGTGCCAGCAGCCAAGGATTGGACACCTCCTACGAGCAGTACTTC. Translation gives CASSQGLDTSYEQYF.

This clone was counted once. This chain uses TRBV7-8 with TRBJ2-3; unclear D gene. CDR3 length: 13 residues. CDR1 and CDR2 from the germline V gene are SGHVS and FQNEAQ. The ends were cut back, 5 bases at V and 3 bases at J, with 9 bases in the middle. The CDR3 bases are TGTGCCAGCAGCGGCCACTTAACAGATACGCAGTATTTT. Protein: CASSGHLTDTQYF.

V and J are TRBV2 and TRBJ2-7, with a possible D match to TRBD2 (5 bases). In germline, CDR1 is SNHLY, CDR2 FYNNEI. With 10 bases removed from V and 3 bases from J, the gap between germline ends came to 13 bases. The CDR3 runs 12 residues. The CDR3 DNA sequence: TGTGCCACTAGCCGGGATTACTACGAGCAGTACTTC. Translating gives CATSRDYYEQYF.

V usage is TRBV15 and J usage is TRBJ1-2; D is unclear. The length of the CDR3 is 18 residues. V lost 0 bases and J lost 1, with 18 bases in between. Per the germline V gene, CDR1 is LNHNV and CDR2 is YYDKDF (reference sequence). CDR3 amino acids: CATSRERLNSPSNYGYTF. The CDR3 DNA reads TGTGCCACCAGCAGAGAGAGACTCAATTCCCCCAGTAACTATGGCTACACCTTC.

This chain links TRBV3-1 (or the pseudogene TRBV3-2) with TRBJ1-5; D not resolved. The V end was cut by 6 bases, the J end by 7 bases, with 10 bases between. Germline CDR1 reads LGHDT; CDR2 reads YNNKEL (reference sequence). The CDR3 sequence is 12 residues long. The CDR3 region has the DNA TGTGCCAGCAGTCTCCCGGGGCAGCCCCAGCATTTT. Its protein product is CASSLPGQPQHF.

This clone was counted between two and nine times. The chain links TRBV10-3 to TRBJ1-1, with D perhaps TRBD1 (5 bases). V was clipped by 4 bases and J by 1 base, with 10 bases between them. Germline CDR1 ENHRY, CDR2 SYGVKD. The CDR3 totals 14 residues. CDR3 amino acids: CAISAGVQNTEAFF. CDR3 in DNA: TGTGCCATCAGTGCGGGGGTACAGAACACTGAAGCTTTCTTT.

About this clone itself: Other DNA sequences in this specimen translate into the identical CDR3. The chain employs TRBV5-1 and TRBJ2-5; the match to TRBD2 covers 14 bases. With 4 bases clipped from V and 1 base from J, the junction kept 3 bases outside the gene matches. This CDR3 comprises 16 residues. Germline V lookup: CDR1 SGHRS, CDR2 YFSETQ. In nucleotides, the CDR3 is TGCGCCAGCAGCCTGGGACTAGCGGGGGCCCAAGAGACCCAGTACTTC. Its translation is CASSLGLAGAQETQYF. Combining the CDR3 with reference TRBV5-1 and TRBJ2-5 gives the whole variable domain KAGVTQTPRYLIKTRGQQVTLSCSPISGHRSVSWYQQTPGQGLQFLFEYFSETQRNKGNFPGRFSGRQFSNSRSEMNVSTLELGDSALYLCASSLGLAGAQETQYFGPGTRLLVL.

The rearrangement joins TRBV30 to TRBJ2-3; 11 nucleotides align to TRBD1. This CDR3 is built from 15 residues. Germline V gene lookup returns CDR1 GTSNPN and CDR2 SVGIG (reference sequence). After removal of 4 bases from V and 4 bases from J, the junction contained 7 bases not matched to a gene. CDR3 in DNA: TGTGCCTGGATGCAGGGACAGGGGGGCGCAGATACGCAGTATTTT. It encodes CAWMQGQGGADTQYF.

In this sample, this clone turned up once. V and J are TRBV2 and TRBJ2-2; TRBD2 matches 13 bases. CDR3 length equals 16 residues. Germline assignment: CDR1 SNHLY and CDR2 FYNNEI. V dropped 7 bases and J dropped 5; count of bases not matched to a gene: 7. The CDR3: CASKLLAGGQTGELFF. In DNA form, the CDR3 reads TGTGCCAGCAAGTTACTAGCGGGGGGGCAGACCGGGGAGCTGTTTTTT.